The 12 T cell receptor beta chains below all came from one sample that was sequenced in a study of blood T cell repertoires in COVID-19 (dated by TCRdb to the early 2020s). Library generation was performed with the immunoSEQ multiplex PCR assay. TCRdb took over this immuneACCESS table, retaining in-frame rearrangements with V and J assigned. Such tables are incomplete; in checked studies, under half of the missing clones stem from an unresolved V gene, and the remainder is unexplained. The sample includes about 120,000 clones, with roughly 75% observed a single time. The ten largest clones capture more than 15% of the sample. Sequences were obtained from peripheral blood. The receptor source for this set is a man in his sixties with active or convalescent COVID-19.

This clone was detected once. CDR3 DNA: TGTGCCAGCAGCCAGCGGACTAGCGGGAGTGTTGAGCAGTTCTTC. Amino acid sequence: CASSQRTSGSVEQFF. This chain uses TRBV6-2 or TRBV6-3 with TRBJ2-1; 13 nucleotides align to TRBD2. V was clipped by 6 bases and J by 9 bases; unmatched bases: 8. The germline V gene encodes CDR1 MNHEY and CDR2 SVGEGT. The CDR3 spans 15 residues.

The CDR3: CAWALQGNQPQHF. DNA of the CDR3: TGTGCCTGGGCCCTCCAGGGGAATCAGCCCCAGCATTTT. This chain uses TRBV30 with TRBJ1-5; D may be TRBD1 (6 bases). V was shortened by 5 bases and J by 4 bases, with 12 bases between the two germline ends. The CDR3 loop spans 13 amino acids. Germline V gives CDR1 GTSNPN, CDR2 SVGIG (reference sequence).

CDR3 bases: TGCAGCGTTGAAGATCTTATCAGGGTCGGGACAGATACGCAGTATTTT. Translated, it gives CSVEDLIRVGTDTQYF. V and J are TRBV29-1 and TRBJ2-3, with D perhaps TRBD1 (5 bases). Germline-derived CDR1 and CDR2 are SQVTM and ANQGSEA. V was shortened by 0 bases and J by 3 bases, with 16 bases between the two germline ends. The CDR3 is 16 amino acids.

In this sample, this clone turned up a few times. The V gene is TRBV3-1 (or the pseudogene TRBV3-2), the J gene TRBJ2-1, with a weak D call TRBD2 (6 bases). The V gene lost 0 bases and the J gene lost 3 bases, with 18 bases spanning the gap. Germline values: CDR1 LGHDT, CDR2 YNNKEL (reference sequence). The CDR3 covers 18 residues. This CDR3 reads CASSQDLAVTGVYNEQFF. The CDR3 DNA follows: TGTGCCAGCAGCCAAGATCTTGCCGTAACGGGAGTCTACAATGAGCAGTTCTTC.

The chain links TRBV7-9 to TRBJ2-7; possibly TRBD2 for D (6 bases). CDR1 is SEHNR, CDR2 FQNEAQ, per germline (reference sequence). V lost 5 bases and J 5 bases, leaving 19 bases between the germline ends. The CDR3 runs to 15 residues. In DNA form, the CDR3 reads TGTGCCAGCAGCCGCGGGACTTCCGGAGGGGACGAGCAGTACTTC. Its protein product is CASSRGTSGGDEQYF.

The chain couples TRBV27 to TRBJ2-7, with 12 bases aligning to TRBD2. The CDR3 covers 16 residues. Germline-derived CDR1 and CDR2 are MNHEY and SMNVEV (reference sequence). The junction had 5 bases not matched to a gene; V was cut back by 5 bases and J by 0 bases. CDR3 DNA: TGTGCCAGCAGTACTAGCGGGGGGTTAAACTCCTACGAGCAGTACTTC. Translated, it gives CASSTSGGLNSYEQYF.

The J gene is TRBJ1-4, the V gene TRBV4-1; weak D call: TRBD1 (5 bases). The CDR3 has 18 amino acids. V was cut by 1 base and J by 1 base, with 16 bases left in between. CDR1 and CDR2 from the germline V gene are MGHRA and YSYEKL. The CDR3 nucleotides read TGCGCCAGCAGCCAAGGAGTGGGGGGGGTTGGAACTAATGAAAAACTGTTTTTT. Its protein is CASSQGVGGVGTNEKLFF.

This chain joins TRBV11-3 and TRBJ2-1, with D unresolved. With 4 bases removed from V and 8 bases from J, the gap between germline ends came to 12 bases. CDR3 size: 13 residues. CDR1 is SGHNT, CDR2 YENEEA, per germline. DNA of the CDR3: TGTGCCAGCAGCTCTCGGGTTTACGATGAGCAGTTCTTC. It codes for CASSSRVYDEQFF. The whole variable domain, filled in from reference TRBV11-3 and TRBJ2-1, reads EAGVVQSPRYKIIEKKQPVAFWCNPISGHNTLYWYLQNLGQGPELLIRYENEEAVDDSQLPKDRFSAERLKGVDSTLKIQPAELGDSAVYLCASSSRVYDEQFFGPGTRLTVL.

CDR3 sequence (DNA): TGTGCCAGCAGTTTAGGACCGCCGGGGAATTCACCCCTCCACTTT. It encodes CASSLGPPGNSPLHF. The rearrangement links TRBV27 to TRBJ1-6; D is unclear. CDR3 length: 15 residues. V was clipped by 2 bases and J by 7 bases, with 12 bases between them. Germline lookup yields CDR1 MNHEY and CDR2 SMNVEV (reference sequence).

The genes are TRBV6-6 and TRBJ2-5; 14 nucleotides line up with TRBD2. V was clipped by 5 bases and J by 5 bases; unmatched bases: 4. The CDR3 has 15 amino acids. Germline CDR1 and CDR2: MNHNY and SVGAGI (reference sequence). CDR3 amino acids: CASSGTSGSSETQYF. In nucleotides, the CDR3 is TGTGCCAGCAGTGGGACTAGCGGGAGTAGTGAGACCCAGTACTTC.

V is TRBV10-3 and J is TRBJ2-3; D not resolved. Between the trimmed V and J ends, which lost 10 bases and 8 bases, there was a span of 7 bases. The germline V gene encodes CDR1 ENHRY and CDR2 SYGVKD. CDR3 length: 9 amino acids. In DNA form, the CDR3 reads TGTGCCACCCCTCGTACGCAGTATTTT. It encodes CATPRTQYF.

The V call is TRBV28, the J call TRBJ1-5, with TRBD1 matching 7 bases. Germline-derived CDR1 and CDR2 are MDHEN and SYDVKM. The ends lost 5 bases at V and 3 bases at J; junction bases unmatched: 7. The CDR3 consists of 15 residues. CDR3 residues: CASSPVGQNNQPQHF. CDR3 sequence (DNA): TGTGCCAGCAGTCCAGTGGGACAGAACAATCAGCCCCAGCATTTT.